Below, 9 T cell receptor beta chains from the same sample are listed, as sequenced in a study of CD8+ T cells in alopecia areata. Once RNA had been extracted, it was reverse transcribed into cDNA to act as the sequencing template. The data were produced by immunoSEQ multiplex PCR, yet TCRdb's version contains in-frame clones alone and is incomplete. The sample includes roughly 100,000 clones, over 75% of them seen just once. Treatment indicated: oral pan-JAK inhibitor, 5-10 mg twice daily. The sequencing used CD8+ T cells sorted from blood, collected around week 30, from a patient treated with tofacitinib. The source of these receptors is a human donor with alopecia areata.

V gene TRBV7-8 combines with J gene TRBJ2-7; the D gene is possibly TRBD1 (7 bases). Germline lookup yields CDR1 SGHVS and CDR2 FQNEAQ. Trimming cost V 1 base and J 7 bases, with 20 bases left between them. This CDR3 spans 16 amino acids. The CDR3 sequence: CASSLDLAGGLREQYF. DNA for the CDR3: TGTGCCAGCAGCTTAGATTTGGCAGGGGGACTGAGAGAGCAGTACTTC. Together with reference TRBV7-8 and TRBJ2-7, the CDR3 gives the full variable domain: GAGVSQSPRYKVAKRGQDVALRCDPISGHVSLFWYQQALGQGPEFLTYFQNEAQLDKSGLPSDRFFAERPEGSVSTLKIQRTQQEDSAVYLCASSLDLAGGLREQYFGPGTRLTVT.

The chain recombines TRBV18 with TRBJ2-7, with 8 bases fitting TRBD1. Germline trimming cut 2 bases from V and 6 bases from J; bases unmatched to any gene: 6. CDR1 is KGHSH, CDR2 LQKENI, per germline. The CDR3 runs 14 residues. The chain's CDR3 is CASSPGPGGFEQYF. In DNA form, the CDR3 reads TGTGCCAGCTCACCAGGCCCAGGGGGCTTCGAGCAGTACTTC.

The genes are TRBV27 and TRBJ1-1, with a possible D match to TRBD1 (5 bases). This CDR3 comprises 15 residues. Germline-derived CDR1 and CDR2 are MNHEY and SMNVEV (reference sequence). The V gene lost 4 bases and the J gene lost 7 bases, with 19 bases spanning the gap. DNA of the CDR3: TGTGCCAGCAGTTGGGGCGCGAGTGGGGCGGATGAAGCTTTCTTT. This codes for CASSWGASGADEAFF.

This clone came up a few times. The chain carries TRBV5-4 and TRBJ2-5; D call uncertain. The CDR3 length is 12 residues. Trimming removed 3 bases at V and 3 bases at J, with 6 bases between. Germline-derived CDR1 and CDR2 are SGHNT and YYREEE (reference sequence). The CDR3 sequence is CASSSGEETQYF. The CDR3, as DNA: TGTGCCAGCAGCTCCGGAGAAGAGACCCAGTACTTC.

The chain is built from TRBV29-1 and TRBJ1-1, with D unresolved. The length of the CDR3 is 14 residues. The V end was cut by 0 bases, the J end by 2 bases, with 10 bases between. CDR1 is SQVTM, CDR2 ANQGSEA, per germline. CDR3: CSVEDLSENTEAFF. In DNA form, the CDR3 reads TGCAGCGTTGAAGATCTATCGGAAAACACTGAAGCTTTCTTT.

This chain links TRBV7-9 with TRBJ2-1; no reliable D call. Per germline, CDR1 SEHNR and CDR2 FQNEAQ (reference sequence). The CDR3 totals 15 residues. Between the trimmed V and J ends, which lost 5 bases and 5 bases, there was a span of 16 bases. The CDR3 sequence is CASSPPGTANNEQFF. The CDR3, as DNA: TGTGCCAGCAGCCCACCAGGCACAGCGAACAATGAGCAGTTCTTC.

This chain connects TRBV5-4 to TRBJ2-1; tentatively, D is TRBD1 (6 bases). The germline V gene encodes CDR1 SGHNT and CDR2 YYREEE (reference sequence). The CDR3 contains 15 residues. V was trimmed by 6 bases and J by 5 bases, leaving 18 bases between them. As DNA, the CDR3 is TGTGCCAGCACCTCTGGGGGCGAAGGCCACAATGAGCAGTTCTTC. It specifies CASTSGGEGHNEQFF.

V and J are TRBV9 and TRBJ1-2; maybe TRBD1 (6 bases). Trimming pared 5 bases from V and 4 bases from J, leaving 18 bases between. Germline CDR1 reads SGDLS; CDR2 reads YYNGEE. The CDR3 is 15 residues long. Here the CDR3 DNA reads TGTGCCAGCAGTCCCACACGGGGGCTGGTCTATGGCTACACCTTC. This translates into CASSPTRGLVYGYTF.

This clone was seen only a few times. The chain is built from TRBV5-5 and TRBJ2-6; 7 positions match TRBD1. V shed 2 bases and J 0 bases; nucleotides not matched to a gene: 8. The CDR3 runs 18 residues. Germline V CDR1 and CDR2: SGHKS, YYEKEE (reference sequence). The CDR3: CASSFRDSGRSGANVLTF. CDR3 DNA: TGTGCCAGCAGCTTCCGGGACAGCGGCCGCTCTGGGGCCAACGTCCTGACTTTC.